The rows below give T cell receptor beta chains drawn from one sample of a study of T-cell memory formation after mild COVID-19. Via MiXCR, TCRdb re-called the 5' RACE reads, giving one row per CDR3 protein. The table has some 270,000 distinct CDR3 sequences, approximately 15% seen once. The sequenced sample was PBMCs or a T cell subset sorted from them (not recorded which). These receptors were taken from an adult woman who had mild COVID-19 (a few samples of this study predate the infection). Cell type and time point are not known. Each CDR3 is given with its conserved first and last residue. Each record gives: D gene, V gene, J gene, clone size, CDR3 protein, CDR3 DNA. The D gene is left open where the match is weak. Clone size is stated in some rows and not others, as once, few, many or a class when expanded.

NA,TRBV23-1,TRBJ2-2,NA,CASSRATGRVRNTGELFF,TGCGCCAGCAGTCGGGCGACAGGGAGGGTACGAAACACCGGGGAGCTGTTTTTT
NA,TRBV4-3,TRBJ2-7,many,CASSQVYGSSSYEQYF,TGCGCCAGCAGCCAAGTTTACGGCAGCAGCTCCTACGAGCAGTACTTC
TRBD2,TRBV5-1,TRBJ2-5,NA,CASSLAGLAGVPYQETQYF,TGCGCCAGCAGCTTGGCCGGACTAGCGGGGGTCCCGTACCAAGAGACCCAGTACTTC
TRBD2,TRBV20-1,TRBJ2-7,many,CSANPSGSSYEQYF,TGCAGTGCTAATCCTAGCGGGAGCTCCTACGAGCAGTACTTC
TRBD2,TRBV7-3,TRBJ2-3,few,CASSPGLAGGADTQYF,TGTGCCAGCAGCCCCGGACTAGCGGGAGGAGCAGATACGCAGTATTTT
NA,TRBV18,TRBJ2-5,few,CASSLLRESETQYF,TGTGCCAGCTCCCTACTCCGCGAATCAGAGACCCAGTACTTC
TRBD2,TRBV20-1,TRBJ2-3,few,CSANPTSGTSYF,TGCAGTGCCAACCCGACTAGCGGGACCTCGTATTTT
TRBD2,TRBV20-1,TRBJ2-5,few,CSAEPGLAGYLKETQYF,TGCAGTGCTGAGCCCGGACTAGCGGGGTATCTCAAAGAGACCCAGTACTTC
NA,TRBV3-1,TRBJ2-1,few,CASSQETMSSEQFF,TGTGCCAGCAGCCAAGAAACGATGTCGTCTGAGCAGTTCTTC
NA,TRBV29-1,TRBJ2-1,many,CSVDLWDPAYNEQFF,TGCAGCGTTGACCTTTGGGACCCAGCCTACAATGAGCAGTTCTTC
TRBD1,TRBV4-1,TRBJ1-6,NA,CASSQERGQGNSPLHF,TGCGCCAGCAGCCAAGAAAGGGGACAGGGTAATTCACCCCTCCACTTT
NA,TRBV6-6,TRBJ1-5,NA,CASSYPDTRAQPQHF,TGTGCCAGCAGTTACCCGGACACCCGGGCCCAGCCCCAGCATTTT
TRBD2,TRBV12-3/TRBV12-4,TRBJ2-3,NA,CASSFGTSRSTDTQYF,TGTGCCAGCAGTTTCGGGACTAGCCGAAGCACAGATACGCAGTATTTT
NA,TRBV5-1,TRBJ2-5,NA,CASSPWGGGSETQYF,TGCGCCAGCAGCCCTTGGGGAGGGGGGTCAGAGACCCAGTACTTC
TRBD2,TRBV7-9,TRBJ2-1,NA,CASSFRGSSNEQFF,TGTGCCAGCAGCTTCCGCGGGAGCTCCAATGAGCAGTTCTTC
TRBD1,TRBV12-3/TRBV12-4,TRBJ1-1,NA,CASSSRQGGTEAFF,TGTGCCAGCAGTTCCCGACAGGGCGGGACTGAAGCTTTCTTT
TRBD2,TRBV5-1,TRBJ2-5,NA,CASSLTSGDPTETQYF,TGCGCCAGCAGCTTGACTAGCGGGGACCCAACGGAGACCCAGTACTTC
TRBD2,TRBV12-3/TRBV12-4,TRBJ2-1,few,CASKMTSVAGNEQFF,TGTGCCAGCAAGATGACTAGCGTCGCCGGCAATGAGCAGTTCTTC
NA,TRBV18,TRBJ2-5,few,CASSPVGLQETQYF,TGTGCCAGCTCACCAGTGGGGTTACAAGAGACCCAGTACTTC
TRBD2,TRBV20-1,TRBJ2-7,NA,CSARSLRTSGNQEQYF,TGCAGTGCTCGCTCGCTCCGGACTAGCGGGAATCAGGAGCAGTACTTC
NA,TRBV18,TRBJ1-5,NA,CASSQMDPGQPQHF,TGTGCCAGCTCCCAAATGGACCCGGGGCAGCCCCAGCATTTT
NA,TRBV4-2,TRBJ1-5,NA,CASTTGVDLNQPQHF,TGTGCCAGCACCACCGGGGTAGACTTAAATCAGCCCCAGCATTTT
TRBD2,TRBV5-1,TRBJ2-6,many,CASAGDGFGSGANVLTF,TGCGCCAGCGCGGGGGACGGTTTCGGTTCTGGGGCCAACGTCCTGACTTTC
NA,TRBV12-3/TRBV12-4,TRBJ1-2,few,CASSLSGIYGYTF,TGTGCCAGCAGTTTGTCAGGGATCTATGGCTACACCTTC
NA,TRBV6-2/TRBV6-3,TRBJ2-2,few,CASTLTGTNTGELFF,TGTGCCAGCACTCTTACGGGCACGAACACCGGGGAGCTGTTTTTT
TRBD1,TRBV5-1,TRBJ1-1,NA,CASSLGQGWITEAFF,TGCGCCAGCAGCTTGGGACAGGGGTGGATCACTGAAGCTTTCTTT
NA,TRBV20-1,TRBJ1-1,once,CSPWRGTNTEAFF,TGCAGTCCGTGGCGGGGGACGAACACTGAAGCTTTCTTT
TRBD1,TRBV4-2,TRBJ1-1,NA,CASSPTETGGRMDTEAFF,TGTGCCAGCAGCCCGACGGAGACAGGGGGCAGAATGGACACTGAAGCTTTCTTT
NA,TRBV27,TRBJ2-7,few,CASSPIWTEGSYEQYF,TGTGCCAGCAGTCCGATCTGGACAGAAGGCTCCTACGAGCAGTACTTC
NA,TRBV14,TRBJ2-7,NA,CASSQASYEQYF,TGTGCCAGCAGCCAAGCATCCTACGAGCAGTACTTC
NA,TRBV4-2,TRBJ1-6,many,CASSPGNTHSPLHF,TGTGCCAGCAGCCCCGGAAATACTCATTCACCCCTCCACTTT
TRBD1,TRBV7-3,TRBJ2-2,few,CASSLGTDSGELFF,TGTGCCAGCAGCTTGGGGACAGACTCCGGGGAGCTGTTTTTT
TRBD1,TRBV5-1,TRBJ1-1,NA,CASKSAGGPTAFF,TGCGCCAGCAAGTCGGCAGGGGGGCCTACTGCTTTCTTT
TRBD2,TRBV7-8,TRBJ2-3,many,CASSLGGRGRDTQYF,TGTGCCAGCAGCTTAGGGGGGAGGGGAAGGGATACGCAGTATTTT
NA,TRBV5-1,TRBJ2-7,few,CASSLGPGAHEQYF,TGCGCCAGCAGCTTGGGTCCGGGGGCCCACGAGCAGTACTTC
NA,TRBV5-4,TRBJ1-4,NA,CASSLQTNEKLFF,TGTGCCAGCAGCCTTCAGACGAATGAAAAACTGTTTTTT
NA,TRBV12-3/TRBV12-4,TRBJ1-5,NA,CASSSRPQPQHF,TGTGCCAGCAGTTCCCGACCTCAGCCCCAGCATTTT
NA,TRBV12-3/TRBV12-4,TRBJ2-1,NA,CASSYTSLTNEQFF,TGTGCCAGCAGTTATACTAGCTTGACGAATGAGCAGTTCTTC
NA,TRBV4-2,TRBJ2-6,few,CASSADSGANVLTF,TGTGCCAGCAGCGCAGACTCTGGGGCCAACGTCCTGACTTTC
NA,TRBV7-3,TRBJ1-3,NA,CASSPGGLRNTIYF,TGTGCCAGCAGCCCCGGGGGACTTCGAAACACCATATATTTT
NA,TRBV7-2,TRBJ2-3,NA,CASGVGVGTDTQYF,TGTGCCAGCGGAGTAGGGGTGGGCACAGATACGCAGTATTTT
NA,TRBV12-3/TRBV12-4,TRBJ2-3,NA,CASSPPLGGARYF,TGTGCCAGCAGTCCCCCCCTCGGGGGCGCGCGATATTTT
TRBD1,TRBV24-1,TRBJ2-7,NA,CATSDPGQGLNEQYF,TGTGCCACCAGTGATCCCGGACAGGGGCTGAACGAGCAGTACTTC
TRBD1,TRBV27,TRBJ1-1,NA,CASRRQGGMNTEAFF,TGTGCCAGCAGACGACAGGGGGGCATGAACACTGAAGCTTTCTTT
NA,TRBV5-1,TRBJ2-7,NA,CASRAGGEQYF,TGCGCCAGCAGGGCAGGCGGGGAGCAGTACTTC
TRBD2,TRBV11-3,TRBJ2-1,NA,CASSPSNLAGSYNEQFF,TGTGCCAGCAGTCCCTCCAATCTAGCGGGCTCCTACAATGAGCAGTTCTTC
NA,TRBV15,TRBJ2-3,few,CATSRDQPTQPTDTQYF,TGTGCCACCAGCAGAGATCAGCCTACCCAGCCCACAGATACGCAGTATTTT
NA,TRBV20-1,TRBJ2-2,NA,CSARVGGLSNTGELFF,TGCAGTGCTAGAGTGGGGGGACTTTCGAACACCGGGGAGCTGTTTTTT
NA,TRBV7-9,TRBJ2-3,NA,CASSPTTSTDTQYF,TGTGCCAGCAGCCCCACGACTAGCACAGATACGCAGTATTTT
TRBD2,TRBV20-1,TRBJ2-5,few,CSAENPAGGPEETQYF,TGCAGTGCGGAGAATCCAGCGGGAGGGCCGGAGGAGACCCAGTACTTC
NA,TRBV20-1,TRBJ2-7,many,CSATAINSYEQYF,TGCAGTGCGACAGCGATCAACTCCTACGAGCAGTACTTC
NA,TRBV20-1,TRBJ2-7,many,CSARGSLASYEQYF,TGCAGTGCAAGAGGCTCGCTAGCCTCCTACGAGCAGTACTTC
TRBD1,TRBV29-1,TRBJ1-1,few,CSVGVIRDRVEAFF,TGCAGCGTGGGCGTAATCCGGGACAGGGTTGAAGCTTTCTTT
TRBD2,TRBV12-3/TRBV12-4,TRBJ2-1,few,CASSFRSSGDNEQFF,TGTGCCAGCAGTTTCCGGTCTAGCGGGGACAATGAGCAGTTCTTC
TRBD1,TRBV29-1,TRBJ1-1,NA,CSVEEDRDEAFF,TGCAGCGTTGAAGAGGACAGGGATGAAGCTTTCTTT